Listed below are T cell receptor beta chains from one sample, sequenced in a study of shared clonotypes between healthy human individuals. Profiling relied on immunoSEQ multiplex PCR, and the TCRdb table lists in-frame clones only, not all of them. The sample shows 450,000 to 500,000 clones, less than 80% of them seen only once. Sequenced input: PBMCs. These receptors all stem from a woman aged 35 to 49 in good health. Some clones in this sample may be carry-over from other donors' samples. Both conserved end residues are part of each CDR3. The order of the fields is J gene, CDR3 length, D gene, clone size, V gene, CDR3 protein, CDR3 DNA. D genes are given only for firm matches. Clone size, where shown, is once, few, many, or a class for clones that have expanded.

TRBJ2-3 11 NA NA TRBV11-2 CASSWRDTQYF TGTGCCAGCAGCTGGCGGGATACGCAGTATTTT
TRBJ2-2 13 TRBD1 NA TRBV27 CASNDRGPGELFF TGTGCCAGCAACGACAGGGGGCCCGGGGAGCTGTTTTTT
TRBJ2-1 16 TRBD2 NA TRBV9 CASSPGRTSGRNEQFF TGTGCCAGCAGCCCGGGGAGGACTAGCGGGAGAAATGAGCAGTTCTTC
TRBJ2-1 14 TRBD2 NA TRBV5-1 CASSWDGTSTEQFF TGCGCCAGCAGCTGGGACGGGACTAGCACTGAGCAGTTCTTC
TRBJ1-3 14 NA NA TRBV15 CATSRERFRNTIYF TGTGCCACCAGCAGAGAGAGGTTTCGAAACACCATATATTTT
TRBJ2-7 11 NA NA TRBV6-1 CASRGGYEQYF TGTGCCAGCAGGGGGGGCTACGAGCAGTACTTC
TRBJ1-4 15 NA NA TRBV4-1 CASSQEARGGEKLFF TGCGCCAGCAGCCAAGAGGCACGGGGAGGTGAAAAACTGTTTTTT
TRBJ2-3 15 TRBD1 few TRBV7-9 CASSLQTGNTDTQYF TGTGCCAGCAGCTTACAGACAGGGAATACAGATACGCAGTATTTT
TRBJ1-4 14 TRBD1 NA TRBV2 CASRRGQGAEKLFF TGTGCCAGCAGGAGAGGACAGGGGGCTGAAAAACTGTTTTTT
TRBJ2-5 14 TRBD2 NA TRBV11-1 CASSLASGQETQYF TGTGCCAGCAGCTTGGCTAGCGGACAAGAGACCCAGTACTTC
TRBJ2-5 14 TRBD2 NA TRBV27 CASRRAGGVETQYF TGTGCCAGTAGAAGGGCGGGAGGAGTGGAGACCCAGTACTTC
TRBJ1-2 13 NA few TRBV29-1 CSVTLTGNYGYTF TGCAGCGTTACCTTAACAGGGAACTATGGCTACACCTTC
TRBJ2-1 14 TRBD2 NA TRBV11-2 CASSQGGRAPEQFF TGTGCCAGCAGCCAGGGCGGGAGGGCCCCAGAGCAGTTCTTC
TRBJ2-7 14 NA NA TRBV7-6 CASSLAEGAYEQYF TGTGCCAGCAGCTTAGCGGAGGGAGCCTACGAGCAGTACTTC
TRBJ2-1 13 NA once TRBV18 CASSPSGRNEQFF TGTGCCAGCTCACCATCGGGTCGCAATGAGCAGTTCTTC
TRBJ1-2 12 NA NA TRBV27 CASSVTGSGYTF TGTGCCAGCAGTGTAACAGGGTCTGGCTACACCTTC
TRBJ1-2 13 NA NA TRBV7-8 CASSLQEDYGYTF TGTGCCAGCAGCCTCCAGGAAGACTATGGCTACACCTTC
TRBJ1-6 14 NA few TRBV4-2 CASSQGPENSPLHF TGTGCCAGCAGCCAGGGACCCGAAAATTCACCCCTCCACTTT
TRBJ2-5 13 TRBD1 NA TRBV2 CASSGQGGETQYF TGTGCCAGTTCAGGACAGGGAGGAGAGACCCAGTACTTC
TRBJ1-5 14 NA NA TRBV6-1 CASSLGTDNQPQHF TGTGCCAGCAGCCTTGGGACGGACAATCAGCCCCAGCATTTT
TRBJ2-6 14 NA NA TRBV28 CASSSALWANVLTF TGTGCCAGCAGTTCGGCCCTGTGGGCCAACGTCCTGACTTTC
TRBJ2-2 15 TRBD1 NA TRBV29-1 CSAGTGGLNTGELFF TGCAGCGCCGGGACAGGGGGCCTGAACACCGGGGAGCTGTTTTTT
TRBJ2-7 14 TRBD1 NA TRBV28 CASSTRQGNDEQYF TGTGCCAGCAGTACCCGACAGGGGAACGACGAGCAGTACTTC